This passage covers 22 T cell receptor beta chains from one sample sequenced in a study of blood T cell repertoires in COVID-19. Clones were read by immunoSEQ multiplex PCR, and TCRdb kept only the in-frame ones, dropping some. The table lists 65,000 to 90,000 clones, around 90% of them singletons, with 11% in the top ten. The sequenced sample was peripheral blood. All receptors derive from a young woman with acute or convalescent COVID-19.

The chain carries TRBV29-1 and TRBJ2-3; no clear D. The CDR3 is 13 amino acids. Germline-derived CDR1 and CDR2 are SQVTM and ANQGSEA. The CDR3 spells CSVLYSRRDTQYF. CDR3 DNA sequence: TGCAGTGTCCTCTATTCGCGGCGAGATACGCAGTATTTT.

This clone occurred once. The chain has TRBV6-5 and TRBJ2-2; D is undetermined. The CDR3 contains 13 residues. CDR1 and CDR2 (germline): MNHEY, SVGAGI. V shed 6 bases and J shed 8 bases, with 13 bases lying between them. CDR3 DNA: TGTGCCAGCAGAGCAACCACGGTGGGGGAGCTGTTTTTT. Translation: CASRATTVGELFF.

This chain links TRBV6-5 with TRBJ2-1, with 9 bases identical to TRBD2. V dropped 6 bases and J dropped 7; count of bases not matched to a gene: 7. This CDR3 comprises 14 residues. CDR1 is MNHEY, CDR2 SVGAGI, per germline. The CDR3 bases are TGTGCCAGCAGGCGGGAGGGCTTCAGGAATGAGCAGTTCTTC. It yields the protein CASRREGFRNEQFF.

This clone came up a few times. In DNA, the CDR3 is TGTGCCATCAGAGTCTCACCAGGGGGCGCTGACTATGGCTACACCTTC. Its protein is CAIRVSPGGADYGYTF. The genes are TRBV10-3 and TRBJ1-2, with 8 nucleotides matching TRBD1. The CDR3 sequence is 16 residues long. Germline V gene data show CDR1 as ENHRY and CDR2 as SYGVKD. Unmatched junction bases numbered 12, after V lost 6 bases and J lost 3 bases.

The rearrangement uses TRBV5-1 and TRBJ1-6; D is perhaps TRBD1 (5 bases). Germline V gene data show CDR1 as SGHRS and CDR2 as YFSETQ. Trimming pared 2 bases from V and 8 bases from J, leaving 11 bases between. CDR3 length: 14 amino acids. The CDR3 is CASSFDSNDSPLHF. The CDR3 DNA follows: TGCGCCAGCAGCTTCGACAGTAACGATTCACCCCTCCACTTT. The variable domain in full, completed from reference TRBV5-1 and TRBJ1-6, reads KAGVTQTPRYLIKTRGQQVTLSCSPISGHRSVSWYQQTPGQGLQFLFEYFSETQRNKGNFPGRFSGRQFSNSRSEMNVSTLELGDSALYLCASSFDSNDSPLHFGNGTRLTVT.

This clone was found a few times. V usage is TRBV28 and J usage is TRBJ1-5; no clear D gene. CDR1 is MDHEN, CDR2 SYDVKM, per germline. Between the trimmed V and J ends, which lost 6 bases and 5 bases, there was a span of 11 bases. The CDR3 runs 13 residues. In DNA form, the CDR3 reads TGTGCCAGCAGCTCCCGCTATGATCAGCCCCAGCATTTT. Encoded protein: CASSSRYDQPQHF.

This clone was observed once. J is TRBJ1-6 and V is TRBV28, with D uncertain. Trimming cost V 2 bases and J 5 bases, with 10 bases left between them. The CDR3 covers 15 residues. Germline V gene data show CDR1 as MDHEN and CDR2 as SYDVKM. CDR3 sequence reads: CASSLVLGDNSPLHF. The CDR3 coding sequence is TGTGCCAGCAGTTTAGTACTAGGCGATAATTCACCCCTCCACTTT.

The chain carries TRBV25-1 and TRBJ2-3; possibly TRBD2 for D (6 bases). This CDR3 is built from 14 residues. V lost 6 bases and J 1 base, leaving 11 bases between the germline ends. Germline CDR1 is MGHDK and CDR2 is SYGVNS. CDR3 DNA sequence: TGTGCCAGCAGGAACACGGGAGGCACAGATACGCAGTATTTT. Encoded protein: CASRNTGGTDTQYF.

The chain links TRBV7-9 to TRBJ1-1; 7 bases match TRBD1. Germline V gives CDR1 SEHNR, CDR2 FQNEAQ (reference sequence). Trimming at V came to 3 bases and at J to 4 bases, leaving 5 bases not matched to a gene. The CDR3 extends over 14 amino acids. CDR3 residues: CASSFSTGTTEAFF. CDR3 DNA sequence: TGTGCCAGCAGCTTTTCGACAGGGACCACTGAAGCTTTCTTT.

The chain is built from TRBV18 and TRBJ2-1; 8 bases line up with TRBD1. V lost 3 bases, J lost 6 bases, and 10 bases stayed unmatched. Germline V gene data show CDR1 as KGHSH and CDR2 as LQKENI. The CDR3 is 16 amino acids. The CDR3, as DNA: TGTGCCAGCTCACCTTTCGGACAGGGTAGTGGCAATGAGCAGTTCTTC. Residues: CASSPFGQGSGNEQFF.

The chain uses TRBV2 and TRBJ2-2; D is possibly TRBD2 (6 bases). Trimming took off 4 bases at V and 6 bases at J, with 9 bases between the two ends. Per germline, CDR1 SNHLY and CDR2 FYNNEI. This CDR3 is built from 13 residues. The CDR3 spells CASSGSGAGELFF. DNA of the CDR3: TGTGCCAGCAGTGGGTCGGGGGCCGGGGAGCTGTTTTTT. Complete variable domain (other parts from reference TRBV2 and TRBJ2-2): EPEVTQTPSHQVTQMGQEVILRCVPISNHLYFYWYRQILGQKVEFLVSFYNNEISEKSEIFDDQFSVERPDGSNFTLKIRSTKLEDSAMYFCASSGSGAGELFFGEGSRLTVL.

The chain recombines TRBV12-3 or TRBV12-4 with TRBJ1-4; D remains ambiguous. Trimming removed 3 bases from V and 4 bases from J, with 6 bases in between. CDR3 size: 13 residues. As DNA, the CDR3 is TGTGCCAGCAGTTTTGGAGATAATGAAAAACTGTTTTTT. It encodes CASSFGDNEKLFF.

Only a few counts were recorded for this clone. The chain uses TRBV7-2 and TRBJ2-1; 12 bases are a match to TRBD1. Losses at the gene ends were 5 bases for V and 14 bases for J; bases not matched to a gene: 10. Germline loops: CDR1 SGHTA, CDR2 FQGNSA. CDR3 length: 14 amino acids. Written as DNA, the CDR3 is TGTGCCAGCAGCCCCGGGACAGGGGGCGATTCTGAGTTCTTC. It specifies CASSPGTGGDSEFF.

The DNA of the CDR3 is TGTGCCAGCACGGGGGGGAACACTGAAGCTTTCTTT. Protein product: CASTGGNTEAFF. V is TRBV28 and J is TRBJ1-1; D is possibly TRBD1 (5 bases). Germline V gives CDR1 MDHEN, CDR2 SYDVKM. The CDR3 is made up of 12 amino acids. Trimming shortened V by 7 bases and J by 1 base, and 7 bases separated the two germline ends.

This chain uses TRBV11-2 with TRBJ1-5; 10 bases agree with TRBD1. Germline CDR1 is SGHAT and CDR2 is FQNNGV. This CDR3 has 15 amino acids. After removal of 1 base from V and 7 bases from J, the junction contained 4 bases not matched to a gene. CDR3 in DNA: TGTGCCAGCAGCTTAGGACAGGGGGCAGGACAGCCCCAGCATTTT. This sequence encodes CASSLGQGAGQPQHF.

The CDR3 DNA reads TGTGCCAAGCGACAGGAATCAGAGAGTGGCTACACCTTC. Translated, it gives CAKRQESESGYTF. This chain links TRBV24-1 with TRBJ1-2, with a tentative D call TRBD1 (6 bases). Germline assignment: CDR1 KGHDR and CDR2 SFDVKD. V lost 11 bases and J 7 bases, leaving 19 bases between the germline ends. The CDR3 extends over 13 amino acids.

This clone was observed once. The chain links TRBV6-5 to TRBJ2-1; TRBD2 matches at 13 bases. CDR1 is MNHEY, CDR2 SVGAGI, per germline. Losses at the gene ends were 7 bases for V and 8 bases for J; bases not matched to a gene: 8. This CDR3 region has 15 residues. The CDR3 nucleotides are TGTGCCAGCAATGGACTAGCGGGAGTTTTGGATGAGCAGTTCTTC. It yields the protein CASNGLAGVLDEQFF.

The chain joins TRBV7-9 to TRBJ1-1; the D is unclear. The germline V and J ends were trimmed by 2 bases and 1 base, with 5 bases remaining between them. CDR1 SEHNR and CDR2 FQNEAQ come from the germline V gene (reference sequence). The CDR3 runs 13 residues. CDR3 loop: CASSLSGNTEAFF. In DNA, the CDR3 is TGTGCCAGCAGCTTATCCGGGAACACTGAAGCTTTCTTT.

CDR3 residues: CAWSVRVGRAFF. The CDR3 DNA reads as TGTGCCTGGAGTGTAAGGGTGGGGCGAGCTTTCTTT. V is TRBV30 and J is TRBJ1-1; a possible D gene is TRBD1 (5 bases). The V gene's germline CDR1 is GTSNPN and CDR2 SVGIG (reference sequence). V gave up 0 bases and J gave up 10 bases, with 12 bases separating them. CDR3 size: 12 residues.

This rearrangement joins TRBV9 to TRBJ2-7; 7 nucleotides match TRBD2. The CDR3 sequence is 14 residues long. Germline V gene lookup returns CDR1 SGDLS and CDR2 YYNGEE. The V segment lost 7 bases and the J segment 4 bases; nucleotides outside the gene matches: 11. DNA of the CDR3: TGTGCCAGCGGGCCGAGCGGGGATCCATACGAGCAGTACTTC. Protein: CASGPSGDPYEQYF.

V and J are TRBV3-1 (or the pseudogene TRBV3-2) and TRBJ2-3, with D possibly being TRBD2 (5 bases). Germline V gene sequence: CDR1 LGHDT, CDR2 YNNKEL (reference sequence). This CDR3 comprises 15 residues. The V and J ends lost 2 bases and 2 bases respectively, with 11 bases between them. CDR3 sequence (DNA): TGTGCCAGCAGCCAAACGGGGTTTGCCACAGATACGCAGTATTTT. Translation: CASSQTGFATDTQYF.

DNA of the CDR3: TGTGCCTGGAGTGTACAGGGGGCAGGGGTGGCTTTCTTT. It is translated as CAWSVQGAGVAFF. This chain links TRBV30 with TRBJ1-1; 9 nucleotides match TRBD1. Looked up from germline, CDR1 is GTSNPN and CDR2 is SVGIG (reference sequence). The CDR3 totals 13 residues. The ends lost 0 bases at V and 11 bases at J; junction bases unmatched: 7.